This T cell receptor beta chain was documented in a study of cytomegalovirus exposure and HLA in healthy donors. Study-level background: In a previous analysis, some 120 million unique TCR beta sequences were found from 150 million to 200 million T cells.

The germline V gene encodes CDR1 MNHEY and CDR2 SMNVEV (reference sequence). This CDR3 has 14 residues. Trimming left V 3 bases short and J 8 bases short, with 11 bases between. 60 Vbeta and 13 Jbeta primers were used in PCR. Assay used: immunoSEQ multiplex PCR; TCRdb lists only in-frame clones, some missing. The table includes some 140,000 clones, approximately 79% detected once. The chain links TRBV27 to TRBJ1-6, with D unresolved. The sequence was collected from a woman between 50 and 59 years old in good health and CMV-seropositive. Sequences were obtained from PBMCs. The CDR3 bases are TGTGCCAGCAGTTTTAAGCGTTCGGATTCACCCCTCCACTTT. Translating gives CASSFKRSDSPLHF.